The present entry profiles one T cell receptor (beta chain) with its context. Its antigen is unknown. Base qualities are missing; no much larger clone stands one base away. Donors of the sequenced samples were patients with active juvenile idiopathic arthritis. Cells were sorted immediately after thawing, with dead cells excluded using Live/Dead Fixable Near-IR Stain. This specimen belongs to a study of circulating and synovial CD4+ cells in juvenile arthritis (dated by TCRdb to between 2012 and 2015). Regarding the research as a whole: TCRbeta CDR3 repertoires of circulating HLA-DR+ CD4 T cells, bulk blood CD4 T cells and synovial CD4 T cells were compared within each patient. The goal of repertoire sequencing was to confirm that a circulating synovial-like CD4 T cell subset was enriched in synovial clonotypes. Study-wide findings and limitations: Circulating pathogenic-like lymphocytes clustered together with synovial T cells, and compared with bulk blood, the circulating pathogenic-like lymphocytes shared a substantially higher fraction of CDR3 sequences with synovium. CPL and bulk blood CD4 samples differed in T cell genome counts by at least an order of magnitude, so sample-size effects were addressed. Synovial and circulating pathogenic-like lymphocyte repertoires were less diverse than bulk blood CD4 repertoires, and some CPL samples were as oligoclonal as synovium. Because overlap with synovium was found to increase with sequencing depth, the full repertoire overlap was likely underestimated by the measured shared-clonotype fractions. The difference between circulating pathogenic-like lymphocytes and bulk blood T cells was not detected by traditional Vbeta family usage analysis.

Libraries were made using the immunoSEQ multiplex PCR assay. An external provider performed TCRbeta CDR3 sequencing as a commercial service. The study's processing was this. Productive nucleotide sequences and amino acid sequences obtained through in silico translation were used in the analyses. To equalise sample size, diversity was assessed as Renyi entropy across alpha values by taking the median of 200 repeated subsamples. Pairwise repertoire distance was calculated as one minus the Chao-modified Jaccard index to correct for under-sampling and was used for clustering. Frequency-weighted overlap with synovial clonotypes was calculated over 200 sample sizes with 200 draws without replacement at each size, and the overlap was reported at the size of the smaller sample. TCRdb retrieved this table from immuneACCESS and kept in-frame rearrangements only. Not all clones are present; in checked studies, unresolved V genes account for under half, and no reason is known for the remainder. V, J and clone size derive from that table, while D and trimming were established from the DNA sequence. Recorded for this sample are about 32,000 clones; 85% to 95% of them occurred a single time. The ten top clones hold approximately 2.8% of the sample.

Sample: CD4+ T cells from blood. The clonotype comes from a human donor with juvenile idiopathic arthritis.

CDR3 reads: CASSLTGTSGYNEQFF. The base sequence is TGTGCCAGCAGCCTCACCGGGACTAGCGGCTACAATGAGCAGTTCTTC. The chain links TRBV4-2 with TRBJ2-1, and TRBD2 aligns with 11 junction nucleotides. CDR3 length: 16 amino acids, cysteine to phenylalanine. The sequence is cut down to CDR3 DNA, 48 bases in frame from base 1. The germline V gene sets CDR1 to LGHNA and CDR2 to YNFKEQ. Trimmed from V: 4 bases; trimmed from J: 3 bases; junction bases lacking a gene match: 5.